This T cell receptor (beta chain) originates from a study of blood T cell repertoires in COVID-19. About the research overall: The analysed material was cDNA or gDNA that came from T cells, B-cell-depleted T cells, or PBMCs.

The CDR3 covers 16 residues. Germline assignment: CDR1 SGHTS and CDR2 YDEGEE. V lost 0 bases and J lost 6; bases outside the gene matches: 9. The method was immunoSEQ multiplex PCR; TCRdb's version includes in-frame clones alone and lacks a portion of them. The table lists nearly 110,000 clones, approximately 90% of them singletons. V usage is TRBV5-8 and J usage is TRBJ1-1; 9 bases line up with TRBD1. The specimen sequenced was peripheral blood. The TCR originated in a woman aged 30 to 39 with acute or convalescent COVID-19. CDR3 protein: CASSLAGTGRASEAFF. DNA for the CDR3: TGTGCCAGCAGCTTGGCCGGGACAGGGAGAGCATCTGAAGCTTTCTTT.